This record covers a single T cell receptor beta chain. In the study's own analysis: Estimation of nucleated cell counts relied on the amplification of reference gene primers. Assay used: immunoSEQ multiplex PCR; TCRdb lists only in-frame clones, some missing. The V and J calls and clone size are taken from that table; D and trimming were inferred from the DNA. The table includes about 240,000 clones, around four fifths detected once. Trimming stripped 6 bases from V and 4 bases from J, with 9 bases between. CDR1 MNHNY and CDR2 SVGAGI come from the germline V gene (reference sequence). CDR3 length: 13 residues. This sample is part of a study of blood T cell repertoires in COVID-19. Across the study: Both acute and convalescent COVID-19 samples were obtained from the United States, Italy and Spain. The analysed material was cDNA or gDNA that came from T cells, B-cell-depleted T cells, or PBMCs.

The chain recombines TRBV6-6 with TRBJ1-4, with D tentatively TRBD1 (6 bases). This clonotype was sampled from a woman between 55 and 75 years old with active or convalescent COVID-19. Sequences were obtained from peripheral blood. The CDR3 protein is CASSGQFNEKLFF. As DNA, the CDR3 is TGTGCCAGCAGCGGACAGTTTAATGAAAAACTGTTTTTT.